The rows below give T cell receptor beta chains drawn from one sample of a study of regulatory T cells in long-lasting Graves disease. MiXCR, applied by TCRdb to the multiplex PCR reads, yields one record per CDR3 protein. The sample has about 470,000 distinct CDR3 sequences, around 21% seen once. The sample was peripheral blood mononuclear cells (PBMCs), taken when the disease was refractory, from a patient treated with antithyroid drugs. These receptor sequences come from a female donor with Graves disease. CDR3s include the opening cysteine and the closing phenylalanine or tryptophan. A D gene is named only where the DNA matches it firmly. Expanded clones are given a class, and other clones once, few, many or no size at all.

V gene | D gene | clone size | CDR3 protein
TRBV5-1 | - | - | CASREGRGNSPLHF
TRBV29-1 | TRBD1 | few | CSAVGGGLVGYTF
TRBV7-8 | - | - | CASSLWGLRGGNQPQHF
TRBV6-5 | - | few | CASSYSVAGGEKAGELFF
TRBV5-4 | - | - | CASSLLGSSGANVLTF
TRBV5-6 | - | - | CASSLELAGGLFF
TRBV20-1 | TRBD1 | few | CSASGGQYYEQYF
TRBV6-1 | - | - | CASRPETLGSYNEQFF
TRBV11-1 | - | - | CAGSDSSTQYF
TRBV28 | TRBD1 | many | CASFGAGTGGSYEQYF
TRBV6-2/TRBV6-3 | TRBD1 | - | CASSYGQGTGNAIYF
TRBV20-1 | - | many | CSARAGGEVGNTIYF
TRBV9 | TRBD1 | many | CASSVGGQGDTEAFF
TRBV6-2/TRBV6-3 | - | many | CAAAPASPYEQYF
TRBV7-2 | - | many | CASSLDLINSPLHF
TRBV20-1 | - | - | CSARDLTGPPYEQYF
TRBV24-1 | - | many | CATSDGTTEAFF
TRBV30 | TRBD1 | many | CACQTGTGYTF
TRBV5-1 | - | - | CASSVTFSSGNTIYF
TRBV30 | TRBD1 | many | CAWSVRRGQGYQETQYF
TRBV9 | - | - | CASSGLNEQFF
TRBV7-8 | - | many | CASSLYRSVSNQPQHF
TRBV6-2/TRBV6-3 | - | once | CASSYGSDYEQYF
TRBV7-3 | - | few | CASSFKGDLINNEQFF
TRBV19 | TRBD1 | few | CASMTSGQGASGANVLTF
TRBV14 | - | - | CASSPGGYNQPQHF
TRBV28 | - | many | CASGQYLRETQYF
TRBV29-1 | TRBD1 | - | CSARDRGEYEQYF
TRBV28 | - | many | CASSLSRVGQPQHF
TRBV6-1 | TRBD1 | - | CASSETGVGQPQHF
TRBV28 | - | - | CASSFAVTCEQYF
TRBV28 | TRBD2 | few | CASRAPGLAGGREQFF
TRBV6-2/TRBV6-3 | - | - | CASSYSKEEISYEQYF
TRBV4-1 | - | - | CASTGLGETQYF
TRBV5-6 | - | - | CASSFTLWPTQGEAYEQYF
TRBV12-3/TRBV12-4 | TRBD2 | many | CASSLAGGPKTGELFF
TRBV6-1 | TRBD2 | many | CASGTSGQETQYF
TRBV6-1 | - | - | CASSMASQAVNTGELFF
TRBV14 | - | few | CASSQAGHGYSGANVLTF
TRBV28 | - | - | CASALSLSTDTQYF
TRBV11-2 | - | many | CASSARDLNTEAFF
TRBV9 | - | few | CASSVKGDFGETQYF
TRBV12-3/TRBV12-4 | - | - | CASSSGPNYGYTF
TRBV27 | TRBD1 | few | CASAGGGRGAYNEQFF
TRBV12-3/TRBV12-4 | TRBD1 | few | CASSFPGTGRYNEQFF
TRBV19 | - | - | CASSIRETYKNIQYF
TRBV11-3 | - | many | CASSLDGVGELFF
TRBV28 | - | many | CASSPGHQIYEQYF
TRBV19 | - | - | CASSRGSTEAFF
TRBV7-3 | - | - | CASSLTGGVLGTQYF